This TCR beta chain was captured in a study of CD8 T cells in ankylosing spondylitis. General study findings and limits: Disease-linked clones displayed a CD8+ phenotype and appeared relatively rarely in peripheral blood. Reactive arthritis synovial fluid and blood were previously reported to contain some motif variants. Ankylosing spondylitis blood appeared to be characterized by a TCR beta motif of fewer than ten highly homologous variants. Researchers reportedly found disease-linked clones significantly enriched in matched ankylosing spondylitis synovial fluid.

As concerns this clonotype: Its antigen is as yet unknown.

The TCR beta libraries were generated through quantitative 5'-RACE incorporating molecular barcodes. Via MiXCR, TCRdb re-called the 5' RACE reads, giving one row per CDR3 protein. The profile shows 470,000 or so distinct CDR3 sequences, roughly 26% of them singletons. Trimming left V 6 bases short and J 8 bases short, with 16 bases between. Per the germline V gene, CDR1 is MNHNS and CDR2 is SASEGT. The CDR3 runs to 13 residues. The sample consisted of blood, either unsorted or a sorted T cell fraction (not recorded which). The sequence came from a male donor with ankylosing spondylitis. The J gene is TRBJ1-2, the V gene TRBV6-1; the D is unclear. The chain's CDR3 is CASRAPGLGGYTF. CDR3 bases: TGTGCCAGCAGAGCGCCGGGCCTAGGGGGCTACACCTTC.